This TCR beta chain was sequenced in a study of blood T cell repertoires in COVID-19 (dated by TCRdb to the early 2020s). Study-level background: The collaborator samples originated in the United States, Italy and Spain and spanned the acute and convalescent phases of COVID-19. The material from the prospective study consisted of cDNA or gDNA derived from T cells, B-cell-depleted T cells, or PBMCs. Subjects who had been exposed to COVID-19, were actively infected with it, or had recovered from it provided the deeply sampled blood TCRbeta repertoires that made up the dataset. A freely available public database, intended as a resource for researchers studying the immune response to SARS-CoV-2, is where the repertoires were released. Samples came from the ongoing ImmuneRACE study (first 160 participants) plus 1,254 subjects from 6 global collaborators. Nearly every sample came with metadata listing a de-identified subject ID, COVID-19 status, age in years and sex. Where available, HLA class I and class II types were taken from metadata supplied by the sample provider and were not determined by assay-based typing.

TCRbeta CDR3 regions were amplified from genomic DNA using the immunoSEQ Assay, a bias-controlled multiplex PCR. On the study's bioinformatics: The number of nucleated cells in each sample was estimated by amplification of reference gene primers within the assay. To quantify the absolute abundance of each unique TCRbeta CDR3 rearrangement, sequence reads were collapsed and filtered. For each sample, productive Simpson clonality was calculated as the square root of Simpson's diversity index across productive rearrangements. TCRdb re-hosts the immuneACCESS table, in-frame sequences only. Its copies lack some clones; in the studies checked, an unresolved V gene accounts for under half of them, and the cause for the rest is not known. V, J and clone size derive from that table, while D and trimming were established from the DNA sequence. Recorded for this sample are under 350,000 clones; more than 90% of them occurred a single time. The ten largest clones capture 2.6% of the sample.

CDR1 and CDR2 were assigned from the germline V gene as SGHRS and YFSETQ. There are 13 amino acids in the CDR3, from cysteine to phenylalanine inclusive. Only the CDR3 part of the read is kept: 39 bases, read in frame from the first base. V and J are trimmed by 4 bases and 3 bases, and the gene matches miss 3 bases of the junction. Participants in the prospective study were enrolled through a virtual design, were aged roughly 18 to 100 years, and lived in fewer than 30 United States geographic areas. To assign participants to cohorts, the prospective study relied on clinical history that participants themselves reported in a screening survey and a study questionnaire. Recovered participants in ImmuneRACE Cohort 3 were defined as having two consecutive negative NP/OP PCR tests, clearance from a healthcare professional, or resolution of symptoms. In the prospective study, whole blood, serum and a nasopharyngeal or oropharyngeal swab were collected from each participant by mobile phlebotomists. Participants in the prospective study had the option to provide additional blood draws and questionnaires over a roughly two-month period. Blood samples from the prospective study were shipped frozen or at room temperature prior to DNA extraction.

As to this clone: Its binding antigen is unknown. Per-base quality was not reported, and no clone a single base away is much larger than it.

Overall study outcomes, separate from this receptor: The amount of clinical and demographic metadata varied by source and participant and was provided uncurated.

The source is a man aged 55 to 70 who had recovered from COVID-19. The sequencing sample was made of PBMCs or T cells enriched from blood (not recorded which). The chain is encoded by TRBV5-1 joined to TRBJ1-2, with 7 middle bases fitting TRBD1. The CDR3 protein: CASSPGQHYGYTF. Here is the DNA: TGCGCCAGCAGCCCGGGACAGCACTATGGCTACACCTTC.